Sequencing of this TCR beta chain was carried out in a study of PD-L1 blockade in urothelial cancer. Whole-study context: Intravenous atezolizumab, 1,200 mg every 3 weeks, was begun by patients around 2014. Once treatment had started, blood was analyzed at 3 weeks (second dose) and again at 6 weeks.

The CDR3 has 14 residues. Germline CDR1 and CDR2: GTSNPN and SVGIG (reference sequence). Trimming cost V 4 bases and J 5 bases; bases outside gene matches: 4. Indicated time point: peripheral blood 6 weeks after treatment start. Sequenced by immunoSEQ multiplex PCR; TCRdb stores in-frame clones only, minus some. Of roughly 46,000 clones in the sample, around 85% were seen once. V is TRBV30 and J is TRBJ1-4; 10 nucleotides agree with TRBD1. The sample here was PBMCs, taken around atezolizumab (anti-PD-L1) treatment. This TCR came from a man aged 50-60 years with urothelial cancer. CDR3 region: CAWTRTGGNEKLFF. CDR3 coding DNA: TGTGCCTGGACCAGGACAGGGGGGAATGAAAAACTGTTTTTT.